Described below is a single T cell receptor (beta chain) sequence and its context. The antigen is unknown. The data were taken from a study of CD8+ T cells in alopecia areata. Findings and limits, study-wide: Tissue-resident alphabeta T cells belonging to normal skin likewise get sequenced within scalp specimens. Alopecia totalis/universalis scalp especially showed more expanded CD8+ clones than normal scalp. Researchers reported that TCR sharing among patients proved less clear than in mice, possibly HLA-linked.

With 3 bases removed from V and 5 bases from J, the gap between germline ends came to 9 bases. Germline V lookup: CDR1 SGHDT, CDR2 YYEEEE. CDR3 length: 13 residues. RNA extraction was followed by reverse transcription into cDNA, which acted as the sequencing template. Profiled with immunoSEQ multiplex PCR; TCRdb holds only in-frame clones, not every one. This table holds approximately 150,000 clones, about two thirds found once. Sorting separated CD4+ and CD8+ T cells out of PBMCs. Sequenced input: CD8+ T cells sorted from blood. The clonotype originates from a human donor in good health. This chain connects TRBV5-6 to TRBJ2-1; no reliable D call. The DNA of the CDR3 is TGTGCCAGCAGCTCCCCGCCGCACAATGAGCAGTTCTTC. Protein product: CASSSPPHNEQFF. Together with reference TRBV5-6 and TRBJ2-1, the CDR3 gives the full variable domain: DAGVTQSPTHLIKTRGQQVTLRCSPKSGHDTVSWYQQALGQGPQFIFQYYEEEERQRGNFPDRFSGHQFPNYSSELNVNALLLGDSALYLCASSSPPHNEQFFGPGTRLTVL.